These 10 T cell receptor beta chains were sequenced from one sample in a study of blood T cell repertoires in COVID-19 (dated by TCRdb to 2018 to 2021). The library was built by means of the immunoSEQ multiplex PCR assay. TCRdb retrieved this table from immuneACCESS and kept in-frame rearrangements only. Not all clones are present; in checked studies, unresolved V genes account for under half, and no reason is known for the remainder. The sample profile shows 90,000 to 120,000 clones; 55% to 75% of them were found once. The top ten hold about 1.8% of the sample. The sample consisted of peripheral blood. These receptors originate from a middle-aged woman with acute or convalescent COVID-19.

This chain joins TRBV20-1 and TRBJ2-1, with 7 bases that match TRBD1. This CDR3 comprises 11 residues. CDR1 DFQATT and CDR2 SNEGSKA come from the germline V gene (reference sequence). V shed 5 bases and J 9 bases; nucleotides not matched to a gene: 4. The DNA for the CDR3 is TGCAGTGCTCCTAGGGGGCTTGAGCAGTTCTTC. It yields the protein CSAPRGLEQFF.

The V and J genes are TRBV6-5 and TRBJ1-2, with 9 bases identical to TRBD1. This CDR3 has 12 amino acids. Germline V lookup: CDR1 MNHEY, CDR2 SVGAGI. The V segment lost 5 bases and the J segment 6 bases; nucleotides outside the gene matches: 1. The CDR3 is CASSRQGDGYTF. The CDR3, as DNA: TGTGCCAGCAGTAGACAGGGGGATGGCTACACCTTC.

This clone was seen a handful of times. In DNA form, the CDR3 reads TGTGCCAGCAGCCAATCTACAGGGGACGCTTTCTTT. This codes for CASSQSTGDAFF. The rearrangement uses TRBV3-1 (or the pseudogene TRBV3-2) and TRBJ1-1, with 7 bases identical to TRBD1. The CDR3 is 12 residues long. From germline, CDR1 is LGHDT and CDR2 YNNKEL (reference sequence). V was clipped by 2 bases and J by 11 bases; unmatched bases: 5.

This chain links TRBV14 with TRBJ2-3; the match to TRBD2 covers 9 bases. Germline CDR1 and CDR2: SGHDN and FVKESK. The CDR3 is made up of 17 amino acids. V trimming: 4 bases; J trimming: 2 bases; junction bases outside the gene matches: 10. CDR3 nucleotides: TGTGCCAGCAGCCCCTTAAGGCGGGGGGGCTTCACAGATACGCAGTATTTT. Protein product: CASSPLRRGGFTDTQYF.

CDR3 protein: CASSPPPGQGSSYEQYF. CDR3 DNA: TGTGCCAGCAGTCCCCCTCCGGGACAGGGTTCTTCTTACGAGCAGTACTTC. The genes are TRBV28 and TRBJ2-7, with 9 positions matching TRBD1. The CDR3 runs to 17 residues. V dropped 5 bases and J dropped 4; count of bases not matched to a gene: 15. Germline V gene lookup returns CDR1 MDHEN and CDR2 SYDVKM.

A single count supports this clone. For the CDR3, the DNA is TGTGCCAGCAGCCTCCAGGGGGCGATCAACACTGAAGCTTTCTTT. It translates to CASSLQGAINTEAFF. The V call is TRBV13, the J call TRBJ1-1, with 8 bases lining up with TRBD1. The CDR3 totals 15 residues. The V gene end was trimmed by 5 bases and the J gene end by 2 bases; junction bases not matched to a gene: 7. CDR1 PRHDT and CDR2 FYEKMQ come from the germline V gene (reference sequence). Drawing the rest from reference TRBV13 and TRBJ1-1, the complete variable domain is AAGVIQSPRHLIKEKRETATLKCYPIPRHDTVYWYQQGPGQDPQFLISFYEKMQSDKGSIPDRFSAQQFSDYHSELNMSSLELGDSALYFCASSLQGAINTEAFFGQGTRLTVV.

This CDR3 is CASSRTGLSYEQYF. CDR3 bases: TGTGCCAGCAGCCGGACAGGGCTCTCCTACGAGCAGTACTTC. The chain uses TRBV5-6 and TRBJ2-7, with 8 bases fitting TRBD1. Germline-derived CDR1 and CDR2 are SGHDT and YYEEEE. The CDR3 is 14 amino acids. V lost 4 bases and J lost 0; bases outside the gene matches: 3. The full variable domain, its missing parts supplied by reference TRBV5-6 and TRBJ2-7, is DAGVTQSPTHLIKTRGQQVTLRCSPKSGHDTVSWYQQALGQGPQFIFQYYEEEERQRGNFPDRFSGHQFPNYSSELNVNALLLGDSALYLCASSRTGLSYEQYFGPGTRLTVT.

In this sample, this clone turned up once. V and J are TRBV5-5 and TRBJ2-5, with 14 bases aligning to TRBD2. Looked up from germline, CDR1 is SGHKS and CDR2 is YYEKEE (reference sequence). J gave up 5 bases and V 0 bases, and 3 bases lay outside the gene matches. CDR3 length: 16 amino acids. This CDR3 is CASSLARTSGGETQYF. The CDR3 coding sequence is TGTGCCAGCAGCTTGGCCCGGACTAGCGGGGGGGAGACCCAGTACTTC.

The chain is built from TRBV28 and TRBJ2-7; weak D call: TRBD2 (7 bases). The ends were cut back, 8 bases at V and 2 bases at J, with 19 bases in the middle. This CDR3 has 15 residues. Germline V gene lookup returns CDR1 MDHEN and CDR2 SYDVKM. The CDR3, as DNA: TGTGCCAGCGGCCCTGGGGGGGGCCGAGCCTACGAGCAGTACTTC. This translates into CASGPGGGRAYEQYF. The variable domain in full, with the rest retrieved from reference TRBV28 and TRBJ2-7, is DVKVTQSSRYLVKRTGEKVFLECVQDMDHENMFWYRQDPGLGLRLIYFSYDVKMKEKGDIPEGYSVSREKKERFSLILESASTNQTSMYLCASGPGGGRAYEQYFGPGTRLTVT.

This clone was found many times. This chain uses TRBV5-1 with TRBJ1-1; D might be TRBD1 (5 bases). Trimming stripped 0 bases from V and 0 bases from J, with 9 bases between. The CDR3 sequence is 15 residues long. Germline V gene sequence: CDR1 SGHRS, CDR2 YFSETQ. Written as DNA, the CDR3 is TGCGCCAGCAGCTTGGTCCCAGGGATGAACACTGAAGCTTTCTTT. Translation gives CASSLVPGMNTEAFF.